Listed here are 10 T cell receptor beta chains from one sample, sequenced in a study of CD8 T cells in ankylosing spondylitis. Overall study results and limits: It appeared that ankylosing spondylitis blood was characterized by a TCR beta motif of seven or eight highly homologous variants.

Their antigens are not known. TCRdb passed the 5' RACE reads through MiXCR, listing each CDR3 protein once. This table has 200,000 to 250,000 distinct CDR3 sequences, 5.5% to 7.5% appearing once. The sequencing sample was made of blood, either unsorted or a sorted T cell fraction (not recorded which). The receptors shown here come from a male donor with ankylosing spondylitis.

This clonotype was counted at least ten times. The V and J genes are TRBV4-3 and TRBJ2-7, with D tentatively TRBD2 (6 bases). The V end lost 4 bases, the J end lost 2 bases, and 15 bases lay between the germline ends. This CDR3 contains 15 residues. The germline gives CDR1 LGHNA, CDR2 YSLEER. In nucleotides, the CDR3 is TGCGCCAGCAGCCGATCGACTAGTCTTACCTACGAGCAGTACTTC. This encodes CASSRSTSLTYEQYF.

This clonotype was seen ten or more times. The chain carries TRBV7-2 and TRBJ1-4; maybe TRBD1 (5 bases). Germline assignment: CDR1 SGHTA and CDR2 FQGNSA. The length of the CDR3 is 16 residues. Between the trimmed V and J ends, which lost 5 bases and 5 bases, there was a span of 18 bases. The CDR3 region has the DNA TGTGCCAGCAGCCTAGAGGGACGGGGGAAAAATGAAAAACTGTTTTTT. Translation: CASSLEGRGKNEKLFF.

This clonotype was detected ten times or more. This chain connects TRBV7-9 to TRBJ1-2; D is uncertain. Germline CDR1 SEHNR, CDR2 FQNEAQ (reference sequence). Trimming cost V 5 bases and J 2 bases, with 18 bases left between them. This CDR3 has 16 amino acids. The CDR3 DNA follows: TGTGCCAGCAGCCATGTCCCGGGGATGCCGAACTATGGCTACACCTTC. Its translation: CASSHVPGMPNYGYTF.

This clonotype showed up many times. The chain employs TRBV4-2 and TRBJ2-1, with D perhaps matching TRBD1 (6 bases). The CDR3 extends over 15 amino acids. Trimming left V 3 bases short and J 3 bases short, with 12 bases between. In germline, CDR1 is LGHNA, CDR2 YNFKEQ. The CDR3 protein is CASSQPGTNYNEQFF. The DNA of the CDR3 is TGTGCCAGCAGCCAGCCCGGGACAAACTACAATGAGCAGTTCTTC.

This chain connects TRBV12-3 or TRBV12-4 to TRBJ2-1; 13 positions match TRBD2. After removal of 4 bases from V and 7 bases from J, the junction contained 1 base not matched to a gene. The CDR3 consists of 14 residues. The CDR3 bases are TGTGCCAGCAGTTGGGGACTAGCGGGAAATGAGCAGTTCTTC. Its translation: CASSWGLAGNEQFF.

The sample holds many counts of this clonotype. The chain carries TRBV9 and TRBJ2-7; TRBD1 or TRBD2 may be the D gene (6 bases each). CDR1 is SGDLS and CDR2 is YYNGEE in the germline V gene. CDR3 length: 14 amino acids. V dropped 3 bases and J dropped 3 bases, with 13 bases sitting between them. This chain's CDR3 is CASSEGGEGYEQYF. CDR3 bases: TGTGCCAGCAGCGAGGGGGGAGAGGGCTACGAGCAGTACTTC. The whole variable domain, remainder taken from reference TRBV9 and TRBJ2-7, is DSGVTQTPKHLITATGQRVTLRCSPRSGDLSVYWYQQSLDQGLQFLIQYYNGEERAKGNILERFSAQQFPDLHSELNLSSLELGDSALYFCASSEGGEGYEQYFGPGTRLTVT.

This clonotype was picked up many times. The chain couples TRBV7-9 to TRBJ2-7; D remains ambiguous. Germline V CDR1 and CDR2: SEHNR, FQNEAQ (reference sequence). The length of the CDR3 is 14 residues. The V end lost 4 bases, the J end lost 2 bases, and 12 bases lay between the germline ends. The DNA for the CDR3 is TGTGCCAGCAGCTCCCCCGGGCTCGCCTACGAGCAGTACTTC. Translating it yields CASSSPGLAYEQYF.

There are many counts of this clonotype. The rearrangement uses TRBV4-3 and TRBJ1-2; D is unclear. Germline loops: CDR1 LGHNA, CDR2 YSLEER. Trimming removed 0 bases from V and 3 bases from J, with 8 bases in between. This CDR3 has 14 residues. The CDR3 spells CASSQDRTHYGYTF. CDR3 DNA sequence: TGCGCCAGCAGCCAAGATCGGACTCACTATGGCTACACCTTC.

This clonotype came up many times. The CDR3 DNA follows: TGCACCGGTGGCAGGGGCACAGATACGCAGTATTTT. It translates to CTGGRGTDTQYF. The rearrangement links TRBV29-1 to TRBJ2-3; D may be TRBD1 (5 bases). CDR3 size: 12 residues. Germline V CDR1 and CDR2: SQVTM, ANQGSEA.

V gene TRBV2 combines with J gene TRBJ1-1; weak D call: TRBD1 (6 bases). CDR3 length: 15 residues. Germline CDR1 SNHLY, CDR2 FYNNEI. Deletions cut 10 bases from V and 0 bases from J, with 18 bases between. CDR3 in amino acids: CAIKEGQTMNTEAFF. DNA of the CDR3: TGTGCCATCAAAGAAGGACAGACTATGAACACTGAAGCTTTCTTT.